The 10 T cell receptor beta chains below come from one sample, sequenced in a study of molecular identifiers for immune sequencing clone quantification (dated by TCRdb to the late 2010s). To prepare the library, PCR was applied. The reads were generated on a NextSeq 500. The public reads were run again by TCRdb, first through fastp at Q25 and then through MiXCR, and only productive beta chains were kept. Identical CDR3 protein sequences are pooled into one entry, listed with their most common genes and DNA. The sample profile shows some 580,000 distinct CDR3 sequences; around 25% of them were found once. The ten largest make up around 0.78% of the sample. What was sequenced was naive CD8+ T cells from blood, with Jurkat cell RNA spiked in. The sample's cell subset or site, from its label and the paper: FACS-sorted CD8+CD4-CCR7+CD45RA+ naive T cells. Receptors originate from a human donor in good health. Some libraries in this study had Jurkat cell RNA spiked in.

This clonotype has just a few counts. One junction end does not reproduce the germline sequence, and a read error may be involved. V gene TRBV5-3 combines with J gene TRBJ1-2, with a possible D match to TRBD1 (5 bases). TRBV5-3 is assigned to the ORF class and has an uncertain function. There are 17 residues in the CDR3. The CDR3 sequence is CASSLAAWAGRNYGYTF. The CDR3 bases are TGTGCCAGCAGCTTGGCCGCTTGGGCAGGGCGAAACTATGGCTACACCTTC.

This clonotype was counted ten times or more. This chain joins TRBV5-1 and TRBJ2-7; 7 positions match TRBD1. The germline V gene encodes CDR1 SGHRS and CDR2 YFSETQ. J was trimmed by 2 bases and V by 5 bases; bases with no gene match: 4. The CDR3 totals 13 residues. The CDR3 DNA follows: TGCGCCAGCAGGGGACAGAATACCTACGAGCAGTACTTC. Amino acid sequence: CASRGQNTYEQYF.

This clonotype was observed at least ten times. The chain is built from TRBV5-4 and TRBJ2-5, with TRBD2 as a possible D gene (6 bases). Germline V gene data show CDR1 as SGHNT and CDR2 as YYREEE (reference sequence). Trimming pared 1 base from V and 1 base from J, leaving 11 bases between. The CDR3 loop spans 15 amino acids. CDR3: CASSLPGGVQETQYF. The CDR3 bases are TGTGCCAGCAGCTTGCCAGGCGGGGTCCAAGAGACCCAGTACTTC.

This clonotype appeared many times. V and J are TRBV4-1 and TRBJ1-4, with unresolved D. The V end was cut by 1 base, the J end by 3 bases, with 6 bases between. Germline V gene lookup returns CDR1 MGHRA and CDR2 YSYEKL. There are 14 residues in the CDR3. CDR3 sequence: CASSQVGSNEKLFF. In DNA, the CDR3 is TGCGCCAGCAGCCAAGTCGGATCTAATGAAAAACTGTTTTTT.

The chain combines TRBV7-9 with TRBJ2-7; 14 bases are shared with TRBD2. The V gene end was trimmed by 5 bases and the J gene end by 2 bases; junction bases not matched to a gene: 8. The CDR3 extends over 17 amino acids. Germline CDR1 is SEHNR and CDR2 is FQNEAQ (reference sequence). CDR3 region: CASSHTGTSGGTYEQYF. DNA of the CDR3: TGTGCCAGCAGCCACACCGGGACTAGCGGGGGCACCTACGAGCAGTACTTC.

This clonotype was counted a single time. One end of the junction varies from germline; a read error may be responsible. The chain combines TRBV7-2 with TRBJ2-2, with D possibly TRBD2 on 5 matching bases. The CDR3 has 16 amino acids. In germline, CDR1 is SGHTA, CDR2 FQGNSA. In DNA, the CDR3 is TGTGCCAGCAGGCCGAGGGAATGGGATTACACCGGGGAGCTGTATTTT. Translated, it gives CASRPREWDYTGELYF.

There are a few counts of this clonotype. Here the CDR3 DNA reads TGTGCCAGCAGCCTGACTGGGAGCCAGCCCCAGCATTTT. Translating it yields CASSLTGSQPQHF. The chain uses TRBV5-6 and TRBJ1-5; no reliable D call. The length of the CDR3 is 13 residues. Germline values: CDR1 SGHDT, CDR2 YYEEEE. Between the trimmed V and J ends, which lost 4 bases and 7 bases, there was a span of 12 bases.

This clonotype has just a few counts. The rearrangement uses TRBV7-2 and TRBJ1-5, with TRBD1 as a possible D gene (5 bases). This CDR3 spans 16 amino acids. Germline values: CDR1 SGHTA, CDR2 FQGNSA. V lost 1 base and J lost 5, with 15 bases in between. CDR3 coding DNA: TGTGCCAGCAGCTTAGTGGGGGGGGGTGGGTATCAGCCCCAGCATTTT. Translation gives CASSLVGGGGYQPQHF.

The V gene is TRBV27, the J gene TRBJ2-7; D is possibly TRBD1 or TRBD2 (5 bases each). With 4 bases removed from V and 7 bases from J, the gap between germline ends came to 14 bases. This CDR3 comprises 13 residues. Germline-derived CDR1 and CDR2 are MNHEY and SMNVEV (reference sequence). The CDR3 region is CASSYRGVEEQYF. Written as DNA, the CDR3 is TGTGCCAGCAGTTATCGAGGGGTTGAGGAGCAGTACTTC.

This clonotype has more than one count but fewer than ten. The genes are TRBV12-5 and TRBJ2-2; the D gene is possibly TRBD1 (6 bases). V gave up 0 bases and J gave up 0 bases, with 8 bases separating them. This CDR3 region has 16 residues. Germline V gives CDR1 LGHNT, CDR2 FRNRAP. CDR3 protein: CASGLVQGANTGELFF. The CDR3 DNA follows: TGTGCTAGTGGTTTGGTACAGGGTGCGAACACCGGGGAGCTGTTTTTT.